Shown below are 9 T cell receptor beta chains from a single sample sequenced in a study of blood T cell repertoires in COVID-19. Sequencing was performed with immunoSEQ multiplex PCR; in TCRdb, only in-frame clones are kept and a portion is missing. The data show approximately 190,000 clones, about 80% seen once. The specimen was PBMCs or T cells enriched from blood (not recorded which). These TCRs come from a man between 35 and 55 years old who had recovered from COVID-19.

The genes are TRBV5-4 and TRBJ2-2; 7 bases map to TRBD1. There are 15 residues in the CDR3. The junction had 7 bases not matched to a gene; V was cut back by 2 bases and J by 6 bases. From germline, CDR1 is SGHNT and CDR2 YYREEE (reference sequence). The CDR3 loop is CASSLDRVNAGELFF. For the CDR3, the DNA is TGTGCCAGCAGCTTAGACAGGGTAAATGCCGGGGAGCTGTTTTTT. The full variable domain, its missing parts supplied by reference TRBV5-4 and TRBJ2-2, is ETGVTQSPTHLIKTRGQQVTLRCSSQSGHNTVSWYQQALGQGPQFIFQYYREEENGRGNFPPRFSGLQFPNYSSELNVNALELDDSALYLCASSLDRVNAGELFFGEGSRLTVL.

The sample holds one count of this clone. This chain uses TRBV7-2 with TRBJ1-1; TRBD1 matches at 7 bases. Germline V lookup: CDR1 SGHTA, CDR2 FQGNSA. The trim removed 5 bases at V and 6 bases at J, leaving 9 bases unmatched. The CDR3 extends over 14 amino acids. The DNA for the CDR3 is TGTGCCAGCAGCCCAGGGGGAAGAACCGCTGAAGCTTTCTTT. Encoded protein: CASSPGGRTAEAFF.

There are a few counts of this clone. The chain joins TRBV28 to TRBJ2-5; 7 nucleotides align to TRBD1. CDR3 length: 17 residues. Trimming cost V 4 bases and J 0 bases; bases outside gene matches: 11. CDR1 MDHEN and CDR2 SYDVKM come from the germline V gene. Written as DNA, the CDR3 is TGTGCCAGCAGTTCTAACCTGGGACAGAGGTACCAAGAGACCCAGTACTTC. Translated: CASSSNLGQRYQETQYF.

CDR3 residues: CASMGDVYEQYF. DNA of the CDR3: TGTGCCAGCATGGGCGACGTCTACGAGCAGTACTTC. The chain is built from TRBV25-1 and TRBJ2-7, with D hard to call. The CDR3 has 12 amino acids. Trimming removed 7 bases at V and 3 bases at J, with 10 bases between. Germline V gene data show CDR1 as MGHDK and CDR2 as SYGVNS.

This clone was seen a few times. V usage is TRBV5-8 and J usage is TRBJ2-2, with D possibly being TRBD1 (6 bases). The CDR3 totals 15 residues. The germline V gene has CDR1 SGHTS and CDR2 YDEGEE. V lost 2 bases to trimming and J lost 4 bases, with 12 bases between them. The CDR3 DNA sequence: TGTGCCAGCAGCTTTAGGCAGGGGCGCACCGGGGAGCTGTTTTTT. Translation gives CASSFRQGRTGELFF. The full variable domain, its missing parts supplied by reference TRBV5-8 and TRBJ2-2, is EAGVTQSPTHLIKTRGQQATLRCSPISGHTSVYWYQQALGLGLQFLLWYDEGEERNRGNFPPRFSGRQFPNYSSELNVNALELEDSALYLCASSFRQGRTGELFFGEGSRLTVL.

The V gene is TRBV9, the J gene TRBJ2-2; D perhaps matches TRBD1 (5 bases). The CDR3 length is 13 residues. Germline V gene data show CDR1 as SGDLS and CDR2 as YYNGEE. CDR3 sequence: CGTPRANTGELFF. The CDR3 DNA reads as TGTGGAACTCCCAGGGCGAACACCGGGGAGCTGTTTTTT.

The rearrangement joins TRBV6-2 or TRBV6-3 to TRBJ2-2; 9 bases line up with TRBD2. With V trimmed by 5 bases and J by 7 bases, 8 bases remained unmatched. CDR3 length equals 15 residues. Germline CDR1 is MNHEY and CDR2 is SVGEGT. DNA for the CDR3: TGTGCCAGCAGTCTCATAGCGGGGGTGAACGGGGAGCTGTTTTTT. The encoded protein is CASSLIAGVNGELFF.

The chain has TRBV19 and TRBJ2-7; D may be TRBD2 (5 bases). The CDR3 sequence is 15 residues long. Germline V gene lookup returns CDR1 LNHDA and CDR2 SQIVND (reference sequence). Trimming took off 3 bases at V and 3 bases at J, with 15 bases between the two ends. CDR3 DNA sequence: TGTGCCAGTAGTATGTTTGGAGGATTCGGCTACGAGCAGTACTTC. It is translated as CASSMFGGFGYEQYF.

Here the CDR3 DNA reads TGTGCCAGCAGCTCACCGGGACAGGGATCTGGAAACACCATATATTTT. Its protein is CASSSPGQGSGNTIYF. The gene calls are TRBV7-2 and TRBJ1-3; TRBD1 agrees at 9 bases. Trimming took 4 bases from V and 1 from J; bases not matched to a gene: 5. The CDR3 covers 16 residues. The germline V gene has CDR1 SGHTA and CDR2 FQGNSA.